These 2 T cell receptor beta chains originate from one sample sequenced in a study of CD8+CD57+ T cells in acquired aplastic anemia. Those patients picked for sequencing had displayed CD8+CD57+ cell expansion on flow cytometry. According to the study, genomic DNA was the template for TCR beta VDJ and CDR3 profiling. Using its own MiXCR run on the reads, TCRdb lists one record per CDR3 protein. The sample consists of about 160,000 distinct CDR3 sequences, around 43% of them appearing once. Sequencing was carried out using sorted CD4+, CD8+, or CD8+CD57+ T cells (not recorded which) from PBMCs. The receptors derive from a human donor with aplastic anemia.

As concerns this clonotype: Just one base apart from a much larger clone, this may be a read error. Because the CDR3 is missing its conserved closing phenylalanine or tryptophan, this is likely a read error. This sequence joins TRBV3-1 and TRBJ2-3; unclear D gene. V was trimmed by 6 bases and J by 0 bases, leaving 4 bases between them. The CDR3 extends over 12 amino acids. Germline V lookup: CDR1 LGHDT, CDR2 YNNKEL (reference sequence). The CDR3 DNA is TGTGCCAGCAGGGATAGCACAGATACGCAGTATTCT. The encoded protein is CASRDSTDTQYS.

This clonotype was counted between two and nine times. The J gene is TRBJ2-1, the V gene TRBV10-3; D unresolved. V was clipped by 5 bases and J by 5 bases, with 7 bases between them. The CDR3 length is 12 residues. Germline CDR1 ENHRY, CDR2 SYGVKD. The CDR3 spells CAISSRHNEQFF. CDR3 DNA sequence: TGTGCCATCAGTTCACGGCACAATGAGCAGTTCTTC.